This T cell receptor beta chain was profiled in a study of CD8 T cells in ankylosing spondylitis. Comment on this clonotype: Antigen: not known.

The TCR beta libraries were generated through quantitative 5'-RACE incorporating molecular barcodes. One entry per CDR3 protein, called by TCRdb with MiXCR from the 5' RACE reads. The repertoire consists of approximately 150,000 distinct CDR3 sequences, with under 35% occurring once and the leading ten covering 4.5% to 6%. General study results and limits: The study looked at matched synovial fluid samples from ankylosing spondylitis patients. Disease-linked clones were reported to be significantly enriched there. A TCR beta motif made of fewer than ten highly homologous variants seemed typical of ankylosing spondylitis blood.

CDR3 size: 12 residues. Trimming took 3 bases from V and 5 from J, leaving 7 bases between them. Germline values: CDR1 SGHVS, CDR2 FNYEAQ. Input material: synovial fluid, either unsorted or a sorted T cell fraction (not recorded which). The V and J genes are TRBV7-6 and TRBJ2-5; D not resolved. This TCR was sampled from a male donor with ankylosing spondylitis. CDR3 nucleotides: TGTGCCAGCAGCTTCGGCGAGGAGACCCAGTACTTC. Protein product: CASSFGEETQYF.